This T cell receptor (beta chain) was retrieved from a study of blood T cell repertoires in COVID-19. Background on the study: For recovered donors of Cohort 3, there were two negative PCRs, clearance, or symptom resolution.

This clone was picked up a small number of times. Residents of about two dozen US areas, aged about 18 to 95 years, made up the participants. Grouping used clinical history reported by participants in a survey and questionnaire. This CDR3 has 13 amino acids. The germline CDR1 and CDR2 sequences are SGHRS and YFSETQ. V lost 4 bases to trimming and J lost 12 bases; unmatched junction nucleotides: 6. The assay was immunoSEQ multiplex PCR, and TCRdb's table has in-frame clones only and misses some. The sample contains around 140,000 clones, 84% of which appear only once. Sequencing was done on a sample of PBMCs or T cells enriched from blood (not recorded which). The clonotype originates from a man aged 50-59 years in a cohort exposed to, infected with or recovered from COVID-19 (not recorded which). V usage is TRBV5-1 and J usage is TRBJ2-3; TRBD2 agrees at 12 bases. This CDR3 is CASSLLGLAGQYF. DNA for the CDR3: TGCGCCAGCAGCCTCCTCGGACTAGCGGGACAGTATTTT.